The 10 T cell receptor beta chains below all came from one sample that was sequenced in a study of response to subunit inactivated influenza vaccine. Each CDR3 protein is one row after TCRdb ran MiXCR on the RT-PCR reads. The profile shows around 580,000 distinct CDR3 sequences, about 12% of them singletons. The sample here was PBMCs from blood, taken on the day of vaccination. These TCRs come from a man in his forties or fifties who received an inactivated influenza vaccine.

The chain has TRBV10-2 and TRBJ2-7; the match to TRBD2 covers 8 bases. The CDR3 length is 16 residues. The J segment lost 1 base and the V segment lost 4 bases, leaving 9 bases of the junction unmatched. In germline, CDR1 is WSHSY, CDR2 SAAADI. The CDR3 nucleotides read TGCGCCAGCAGTGTAGTAGCGGGACCACGGTCCTACGAGCAGTACTTC. This codes for CASSVVAGPRSYEQYF.

This clonotype showed up many times. This chain connects TRBV7-9 to TRBJ1-1; D ambiguous. Looked up from germline, CDR1 is SEHNR and CDR2 is FQNEAQ (reference sequence). V was trimmed by 1 base and J by 7 bases, leaving 13 bases between them. The CDR3 contains 14 residues. The CDR3 bases are TGTGCCAGCAGCTTAGGATACAGAACGATTGAAGCTTTCTTT. It codes for CASSLGYRTIEAFF.

This clonotype appeared a few times. This chain links TRBV28 with TRBJ2-2; D perhaps matches TRBD1 (6 bases). Germline-derived CDR1 and CDR2 are MDHEN and SYDVKM. This CDR3 is 16 amino acids long. V was shortened by 3 bases and J by 1 base, with 12 bases between the two germline ends. CDR3 coding DNA: TGTGCCAGCAGTTTTTATTTGACAGGGAACACCGGGGAGCTGTTTTTT. The encoded protein is CASSFYLTGNTGELFF.

This clonotype has just a few counts. The rearrangement uses TRBV5-1 and TRBJ2-3; 7 bases line up with TRBD2. Germline V gene lookup returns CDR1 SGHRS and CDR2 YFSETQ. The CDR3 has 14 residues. J lost 1 base, V lost 4 bases, and 3 bases had no gene match. The CDR3 DNA follows: TGCGCCAGCAGCACCCGGGAGGGCACAGATACGCAGTATTTT. It encodes CASSTREGTDTQYF. The full variable domain, with the rest looked up from reference TRBV5-1 and TRBJ2-3, is KAGVTQTPRYLIKTRGQQVTLSCSPISGHRSVSWYQQTPGQGLQFLFEYFSETQRNKGNFPGRFSGRQFSNSRSEMNVSTLELGDSALYLCASSTREGTDTQYFGPGTRLTVL.

V and J are TRBV4-3 and TRBJ2-5, with TRBD1 identical over 8 bases. J lost 2 bases, V lost 0 bases, and 2 bases had no gene match. The germline gives CDR1 LGHNA, CDR2 YSLEER. This CDR3 comprises 15 residues. CDR3 nucleotides: TGCGCCAGCAGCCAAGAGACAGGGGCTCAAGAGACCCAGTACTTC. Residues: CASSQETGAQETQYF.

The rearrangement links TRBV28 to TRBJ2-5; TRBD1 matches 7 bases. The V segment lost 8 bases and the J segment 1 base; nucleotides outside the gene matches: 7. This CDR3 contains 14 residues. Germline V gives CDR1 MDHEN, CDR2 SYDVKM. CDR3 loop: CASGRTGAQETQYF. CDR3 DNA: TGTGCCAGCGGACGAACAGGGGCCCAAGAGACCCAGTACTTC.

The sample holds a few counts of this clonotype. The V and J genes are TRBV30 and TRBJ2-3, with TRBD1 matching 11 bases. The CDR3 runs to 15 residues. Losses at the gene ends were 1 base for V and 4 bases for J; bases not matched to a gene: 4. CDR1 is GTSNPN, CDR2 SVGIG, per germline (reference sequence). CDR3 coding DNA: TGTGCCTGGAGTGGGGGACAGGGGGTTTCAGATACGCAGTATTTT. Its protein is CAWSGGQGVSDTQYF.

CDR3 nucleotides: TGTGCCAGCGCTCGGACAGGGGGCTACACAGATACGCAGTATTTT. Amino acids: CASARTGGYTDTQYF. This rearrangement joins TRBV5-6 to TRBJ2-3; 11 bases map to TRBD1. V was pared by 7 bases and J by 2 bases, with 6 bases of the junction left unmatched. The CDR3 has 15 residues. Per germline, CDR1 SGHDT and CDR2 YYEEEE. The entire variable domain, with the rest obtained from reference TRBV5-6 and TRBJ2-3, is as follows: DAGVTQSPTHLIKTRGQQVTLRCSPKSGHDTVSWYQQALGQGPQFIFQYYEEEERQRGNFPDRFSGHQFPNYSSELNVNALLLGDSALYLCASARTGGYTDTQYFGPGTRLTVL.

This clonotype was recorded a few times. The chain uses TRBV10-3 and TRBJ2-3, with 11 nucleotides matching TRBD1. The CDR3 runs to 14 residues. J gave up 2 bases and V 9 bases, and 4 bases lay outside the gene matches. The germline V gene encodes CDR1 ENHRY and CDR2 SYGVKD. CDR3 in amino acids: CAINGQGATDTQYF. The CDR3, as DNA: TGTGCCATAAACGGACAGGGGGCCACAGATACGCAGTATTTT.

This clonotype appeared a few times. The chain's CDR3 is CASSLIRASGRSSYNEQFF. In DNA, the CDR3 is TGTGCCAGCAGCTTAATCAGGGCTAGCGGGAGGAGCTCCTACAATGAGCAGTTCTTC. The chain has TRBV7-3 and TRBJ2-1; 11 bases line up with TRBD2. The CDR3 loop spans 19 amino acids. Germline lookup yields CDR1 SGHTA and CDR2 FQGTGA. After removal of 1 base from V and 0 bases from J, the junction contained 8 bases not matched to a gene.